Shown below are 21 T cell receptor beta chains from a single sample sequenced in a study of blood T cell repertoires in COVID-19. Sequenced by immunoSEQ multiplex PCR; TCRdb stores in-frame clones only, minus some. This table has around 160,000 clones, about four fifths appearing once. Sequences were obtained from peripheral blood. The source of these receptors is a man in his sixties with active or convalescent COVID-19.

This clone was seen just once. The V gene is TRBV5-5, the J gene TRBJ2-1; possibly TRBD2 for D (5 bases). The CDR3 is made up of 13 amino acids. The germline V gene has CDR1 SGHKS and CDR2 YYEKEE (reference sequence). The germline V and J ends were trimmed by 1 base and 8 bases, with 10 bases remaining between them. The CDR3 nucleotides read TGTGCCAGCAGCTTGAAGAGGGTGTATGAGCAGTTCTTC. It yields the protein CASSLKRVYEQFF.

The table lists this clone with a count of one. The DNA of the CDR3 is TGTGCCAGCAGCGAGGCCGGGACAGGGGGCTTAAAGACCCAGTACTTC. Amino acid sequence: CASSEAGTGGLKTQYF. The chain recombines TRBV5-6 with TRBJ2-5; TRBD1 matches at 12 bases. The CDR3 spans 16 residues. V was pared by 4 bases and J by 6 bases, with 10 bases of the junction left unmatched. From germline, CDR1 is SGHDT and CDR2 YYEEEE.

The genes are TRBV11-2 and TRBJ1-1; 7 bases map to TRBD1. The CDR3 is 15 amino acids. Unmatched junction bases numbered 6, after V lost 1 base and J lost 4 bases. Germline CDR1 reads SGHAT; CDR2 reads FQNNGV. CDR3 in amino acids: CASSLVFRGPTEAFF. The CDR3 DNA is TGTGCCAGCAGCTTAGTATTTAGGGGGCCCACTGAAGCTTTCTTT.

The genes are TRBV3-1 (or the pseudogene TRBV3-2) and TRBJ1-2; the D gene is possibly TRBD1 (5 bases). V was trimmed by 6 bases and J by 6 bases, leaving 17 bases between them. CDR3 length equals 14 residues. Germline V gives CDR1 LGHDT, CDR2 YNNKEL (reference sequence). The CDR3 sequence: CASRDPGRVDGYTF. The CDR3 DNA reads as TGTGCCAGCAGGGATCCAGGCAGGGTAGATGGCTACACCTTC.

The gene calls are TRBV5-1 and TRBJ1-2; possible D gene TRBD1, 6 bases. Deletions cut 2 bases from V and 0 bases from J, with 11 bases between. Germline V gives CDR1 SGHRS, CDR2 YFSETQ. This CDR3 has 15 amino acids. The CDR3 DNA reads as TGCGCCAGCAGCTTTGGGGGCTCGGCTAACTATGGCTACACCTTC. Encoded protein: CASSFGGSANYGYTF. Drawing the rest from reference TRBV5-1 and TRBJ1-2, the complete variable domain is KAGVTQTPRYLIKTRGQQVTLSCSPISGHRSVSWYQQTPGQGLQFLFEYFSETQRNKGNFPGRFSGRQFSNSRSEMNVSTLELGDSALYLCASSFGGSANYGYTFGSGTRLTVV.

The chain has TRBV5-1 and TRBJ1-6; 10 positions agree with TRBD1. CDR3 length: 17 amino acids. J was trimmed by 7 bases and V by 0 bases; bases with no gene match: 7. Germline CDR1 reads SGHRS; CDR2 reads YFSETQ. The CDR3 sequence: CASSLDNPGQGNSPLHF. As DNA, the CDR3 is TGCGCCAGCAGCTTGGACAACCCGGGACAGGGGAATTCACCCCTCCACTTT.

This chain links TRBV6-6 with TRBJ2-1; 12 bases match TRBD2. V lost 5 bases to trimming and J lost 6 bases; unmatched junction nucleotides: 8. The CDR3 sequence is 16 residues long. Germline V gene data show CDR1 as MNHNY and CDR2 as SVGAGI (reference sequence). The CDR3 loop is CASSTKASGRANEQFF. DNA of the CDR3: TGTGCCAGCAGTACCAAAGCTAGCGGGAGGGCCAATGAGCAGTTCTTC.

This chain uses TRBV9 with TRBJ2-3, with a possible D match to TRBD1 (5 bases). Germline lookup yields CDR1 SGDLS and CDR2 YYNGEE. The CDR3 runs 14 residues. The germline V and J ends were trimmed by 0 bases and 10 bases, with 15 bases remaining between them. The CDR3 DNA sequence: TGTGCCAGCAGCGTAGCGACAGTAGGCAGAGCGCAGTATTTT. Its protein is CASSVATVGRAQYF.

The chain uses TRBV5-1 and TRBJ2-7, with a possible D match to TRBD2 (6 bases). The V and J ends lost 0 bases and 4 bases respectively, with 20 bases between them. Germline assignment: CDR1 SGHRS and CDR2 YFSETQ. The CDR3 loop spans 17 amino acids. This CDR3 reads CASSLGGTTGTGYEQYF. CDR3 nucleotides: TGCGCCAGCAGCTTGGGGGGGACCACCGGGACTGGATACGAGCAGTACTTC.

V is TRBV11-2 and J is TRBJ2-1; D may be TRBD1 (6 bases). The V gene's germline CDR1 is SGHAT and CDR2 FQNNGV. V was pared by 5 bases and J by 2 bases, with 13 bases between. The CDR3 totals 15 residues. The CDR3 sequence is CASSRSGTTYNEQFF. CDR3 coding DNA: TGTGCCAGCAGCCGTTCCGGGACAACCTACAATGAGCAGTTCTTC.

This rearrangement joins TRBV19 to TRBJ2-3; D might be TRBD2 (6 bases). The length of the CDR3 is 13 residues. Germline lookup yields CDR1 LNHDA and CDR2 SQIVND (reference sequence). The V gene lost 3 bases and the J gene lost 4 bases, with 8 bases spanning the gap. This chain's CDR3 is CASSMRDPDTQYF. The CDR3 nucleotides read TGTGCCAGTAGTATGCGGGATCCAGATACGCAGTATTTT.

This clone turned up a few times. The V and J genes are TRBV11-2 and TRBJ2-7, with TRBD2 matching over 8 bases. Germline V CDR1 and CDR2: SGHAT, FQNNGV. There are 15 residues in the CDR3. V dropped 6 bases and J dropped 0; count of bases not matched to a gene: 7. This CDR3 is CASRIAGRASYEQYF. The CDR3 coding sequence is TGTGCCAGCAGAATAGCGGGGCGTGCCTCCTACGAGCAGTACTTC. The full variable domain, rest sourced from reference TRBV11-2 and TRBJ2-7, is EAGVAQSPRYKIIEKRQSVAFWCNPISGHATLYWYQQILGQGPKLLIQFQNNGVVDDSQLPKDRFSAERLKGVDSTLKIQPAKLEDSAVYLCASRIAGRASYEQYFGPGTRLTVT.

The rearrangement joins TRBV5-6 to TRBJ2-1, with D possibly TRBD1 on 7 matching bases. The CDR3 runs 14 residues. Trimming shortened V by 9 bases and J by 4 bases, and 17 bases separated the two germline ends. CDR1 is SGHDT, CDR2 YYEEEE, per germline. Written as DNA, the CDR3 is TGTGCCACCCATCGTGCGGGACAGTACAATGAGCAGTTCTTC. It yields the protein CATHRAGQYNEQFF.

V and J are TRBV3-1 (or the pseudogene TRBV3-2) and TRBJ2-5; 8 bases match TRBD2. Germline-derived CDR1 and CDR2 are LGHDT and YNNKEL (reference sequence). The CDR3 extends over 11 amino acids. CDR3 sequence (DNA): TGTGATCAGCGGGGGCAAGAGACCCAGTACTTC. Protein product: CDQRGQETQYF.

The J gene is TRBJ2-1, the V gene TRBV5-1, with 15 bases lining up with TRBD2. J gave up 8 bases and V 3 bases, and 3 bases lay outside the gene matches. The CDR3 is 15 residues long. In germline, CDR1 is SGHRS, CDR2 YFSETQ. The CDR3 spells CASSWTSGRVDEQFF. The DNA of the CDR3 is TGCGCCAGCAGCTGGACTAGCGGGAGGGTGGATGAGCAGTTCTTC.

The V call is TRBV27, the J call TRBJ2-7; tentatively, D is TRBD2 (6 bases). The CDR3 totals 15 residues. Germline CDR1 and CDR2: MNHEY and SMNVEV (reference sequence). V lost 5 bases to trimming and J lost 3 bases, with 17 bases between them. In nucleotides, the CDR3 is TGTGCCAGCAGTGGCACCGGGAGTTACCACTACGAGCAGTACTTC. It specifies CASSGTGSYHYEQYF.

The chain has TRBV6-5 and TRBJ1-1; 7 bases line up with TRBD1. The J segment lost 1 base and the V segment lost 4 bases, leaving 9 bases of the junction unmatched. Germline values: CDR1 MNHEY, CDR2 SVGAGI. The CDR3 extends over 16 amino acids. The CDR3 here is CASSWGTAIPNTEAFF. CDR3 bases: TGTGCCAGCAGTTGGGGGACAGCCATTCCGAACACTGAAGCTTTCTTT.

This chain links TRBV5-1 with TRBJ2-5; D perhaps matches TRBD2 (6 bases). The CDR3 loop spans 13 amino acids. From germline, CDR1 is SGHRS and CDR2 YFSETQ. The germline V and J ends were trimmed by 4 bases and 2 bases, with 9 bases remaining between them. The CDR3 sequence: CASSGGLQETQYF. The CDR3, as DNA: TGCGCCAGCAGCGGGGGACTGCAAGAGACCCAGTACTTC. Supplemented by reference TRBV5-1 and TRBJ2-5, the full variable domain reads KAGVTQTPRYLIKTRGQQVTLSCSPISGHRSVSWYQQTPGQGLQFLFEYFSETQRNKGNFPGRFSGRQFSNSRSEMNVSTLELGDSALYLCASSGGLQETQYFGPGTRLLVL.

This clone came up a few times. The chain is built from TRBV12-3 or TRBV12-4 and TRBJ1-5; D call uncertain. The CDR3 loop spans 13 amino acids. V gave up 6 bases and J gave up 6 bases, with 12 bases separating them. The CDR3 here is CASSYQLSQPQHF. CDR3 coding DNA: TGTGCCAGCAGCTATCAATTGTCTCAGCCCCAGCATTTT.

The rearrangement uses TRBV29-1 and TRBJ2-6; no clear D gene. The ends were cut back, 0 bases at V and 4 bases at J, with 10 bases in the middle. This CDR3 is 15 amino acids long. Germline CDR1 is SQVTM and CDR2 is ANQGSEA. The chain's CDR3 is CSVEEGRPGANVLTF. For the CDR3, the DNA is TGCAGCGTTGAAGAGGGCCGACCGGGGGCCAACGTCCTGACTTTC. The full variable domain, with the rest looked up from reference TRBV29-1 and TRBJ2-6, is SAVISQKPSRDICQRGTSLTIQCQVDSQVTMMFWYRQQPGQSLTLIATANQGSEATYESGFVIDKFPISRPNLTFSTLTVSNMSPEDSSIYLCSVEEGRPGANVLTFGAGSRLTVL.

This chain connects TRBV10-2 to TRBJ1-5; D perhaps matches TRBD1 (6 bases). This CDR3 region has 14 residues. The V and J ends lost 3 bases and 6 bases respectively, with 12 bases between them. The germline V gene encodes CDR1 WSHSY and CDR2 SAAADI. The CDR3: CASSETGRTQPQHF. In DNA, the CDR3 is TGCGCCAGCAGTGAAACAGGGAGAACTCAGCCCCAGCATTTT.